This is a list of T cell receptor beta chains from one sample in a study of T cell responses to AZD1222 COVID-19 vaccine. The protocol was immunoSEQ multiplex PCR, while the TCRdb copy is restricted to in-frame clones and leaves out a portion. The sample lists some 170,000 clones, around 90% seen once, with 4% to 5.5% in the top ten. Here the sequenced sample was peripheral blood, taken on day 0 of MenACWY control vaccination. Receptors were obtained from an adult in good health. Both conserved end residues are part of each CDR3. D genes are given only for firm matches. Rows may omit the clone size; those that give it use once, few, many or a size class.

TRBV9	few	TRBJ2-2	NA	TGTGCCAGCAGCGTAGTCCAGGGTTACACCGGGGAGCTGTTTTTT	CASSVVQGYTGELFF
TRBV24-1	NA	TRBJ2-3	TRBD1	TGTGCCACCAGCGCCCACCCAGGGGGCGCAATCAACACAGATACGCAGTATTTT	CATSAHPGGAINTDTQYF
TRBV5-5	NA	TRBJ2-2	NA	TGTGCCAGCAGCTTGACGAACACCGGGGAGCTGTTTTTT	CASSLTNTGELFF
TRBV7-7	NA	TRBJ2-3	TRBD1	TGTGCTAGCAGCCCCGGAGGACAGGGCGGCACAGATACGCAGTATTTT	CASSPGGQGGTDTQYF
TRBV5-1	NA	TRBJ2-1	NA	TGCGCCAGCAGCTTAGGAGGGCCAAATGAGCAGTTCTTC	CASSLGGPNEQFF
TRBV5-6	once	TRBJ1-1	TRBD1	TGTGCCAGCAGCTTGTATGGGACAGGGGGCTCGGGGCCCACTGAAGCTTTCTTT	CASSLYGTGGSGPTEAFF
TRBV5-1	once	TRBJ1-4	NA	TGCGCCAGCAGTTTTGTTTGGGCACCTAATGAAAAACTGTTTTTT	CASSFVWAPNEKLFF
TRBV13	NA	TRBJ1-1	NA	TGTGCCAGCAGCCTCAGGGGTGGTTACACTGAAGCTTTCTTT	CASSLRGGYTEAFF
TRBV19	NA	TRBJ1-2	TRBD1	TGTGCCAGTAGAACGGGACAGGGGTACTATGGCTACACCTTC	CASRTGQGYYGYTF
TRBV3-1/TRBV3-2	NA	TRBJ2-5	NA	TGTGCCAGCAGGACGGGAGTCCAAGAGACCCAGTACTTC	CASRTGVQETQYF
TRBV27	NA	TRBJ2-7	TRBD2	TGTGCCAGCAGTTTTGGGGGAGCGGGGGAGCAGTACTTC	CASSFGGAGEQYF
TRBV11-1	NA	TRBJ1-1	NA	TGTGCCAGCAGCGTACCGGTTAACACTGAAGCTTTCTTT	CASSVPVNTEAFF
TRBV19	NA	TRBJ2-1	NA	TGTGCCAGTGGTAGTATTACAACTGAGCAGTTCTTC	CASGSITTEQFF
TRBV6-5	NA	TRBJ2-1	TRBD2	TGTGCCAGCCGGACTAGCGGGAGTTGGGGTGAGCAGTTCTTC	CASRTSGSWGEQFF
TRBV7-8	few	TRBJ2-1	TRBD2	TGTGCCAGCAGCTTAGGGAGACTAGCGGGAGTAGCGCAGTTCTTC	CASSLGRLAGVAQFF
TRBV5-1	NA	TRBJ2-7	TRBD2	TGCGCCAGCAGTTCGCGGGGGGACAACGAGCAGTACTTC	CASSSRGDNEQYF
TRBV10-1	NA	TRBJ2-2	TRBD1	TGCGCCAGCAGTGTCCAGGGGGCGCACACCGGGGAGCTGTTTTTT	CASSVQGAHTGELFF
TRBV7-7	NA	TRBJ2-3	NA	TGTGCTAGCAGCCGAGGACTGGGCGGGGATACGCAGTATTTT	CASSRGLGGDTQYF
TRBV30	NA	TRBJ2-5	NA	TGTGCCTGGAGTCCCGGGACGGTGCAAGAGACCCAGTACTTC	CAWSPGTVQETQYF
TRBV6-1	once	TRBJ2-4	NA	TGTGCCAGCAGTGAAATTGGACTAGCCAAAAACATTCAGTACTTC	CASSEIGLAKNIQYF
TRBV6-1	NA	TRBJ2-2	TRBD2	TGTGCCAGCAGTGAAGCGCTAGTGACTAGCGGGAGCCCCGGGGAGCTGTTTTTT	CASSEALVTSGSPGELFF
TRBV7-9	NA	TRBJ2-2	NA	TGTGCCAGCAGCCCGATAGGGGCGAACACCGGGGAGCTGTTTTTT	CASSPIGANTGELFF
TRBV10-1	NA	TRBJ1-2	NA	TGCGCCAGCAGTGCCCAGCCTAACTATGGCTACACCTTC	CASSAQPNYGYTF
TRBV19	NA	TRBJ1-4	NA	TGTGCCAGTAGGGGTAGAGCTAATGAAAAACTGTTTTTT	CASRGRANEKLFF
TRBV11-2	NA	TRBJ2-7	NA	TGTGCCAGCAGTGAGGGCGGGACAGCAGCCTACGAGCAGTACTTC	CASSEGGTAAYEQYF